This T cell receptor (beta chain) emerged from a study of T cells in Graves' hyperthyroidism and ophthalmopathy. Whole-study findings and limits: In simple terms, a model built on 13 V-J features told ophthalmopathy apart from stable hyperthyroidism. Ophthalmopathy was predicted by the model a median of roughly 6.6 months ahead of onset. Most clonotypes expanded in thyroid above 0.001 were likewise present in blood.

Diagnosing involved the use of clinical symptoms, serum thyroxine and TRAb, thyroid ultrasound and orbital computed tomography. Researchers took RNA transcripts and amplified the TCR beta CDR3 regions from them. HTBI primers were employed in a first-round RT-PCR of the TCR CDR3. TCRdb re-called the multiplex PCR reads with MiXCR, one entry per CDR3 protein. The sample has a few hundred thousand distinct CDR3 sequences; 13% to 15% are singletons. The ends were cut back, 4 bases at V and 7 bases at J, with 10 bases in the middle. CDR3 length: 13 residues. This clonotype was seen a handful of times. Antigen specificity is unknown.

This chain joins TRBV12-3 or TRBV12-4 and TRBJ2-2, with a weak D call TRBD1 (5 bases). Material: blood. The sequence was obtained from a woman aged 60-75 years with Graves' ophthalmopathy. The chain's CDR3 is CASSSTTGGELFF. CDR3 coding DNA: TGTGCCAGCAGTTCAACAACAGGCGGGGAGCTGTTTTTT.